This passage covers 12 T cell receptor beta chains from one sample sequenced in a study of cytomegalovirus exposure and HLA in healthy donors. The PCR employed 60 Vbeta primers together with 13 Jbeta primers. Some clones are missing from TCRdb's copy, which holds only in-frame ones; the method was immunoSEQ multiplex PCR. The sample shows tens of thousands of clones, approximately 80% of them seen only once. Sequencing input: PBMCs. These receptors originate from a woman between 40 and 55 years old in good health and CMV-seronegative.

The rearrangement uses TRBV28 and TRBJ1-4; possibly TRBD1 for D (5 bases). CDR3 size: 16 residues. The germline CDR1 and CDR2 sequences are MDHEN and SYDVKM. V lost 6 bases and J 3 bases, leaving 17 bases between the germline ends. This CDR3 is CASSSYNWGSNEKLFF. In nucleotides, the CDR3 is TGTGCCAGCAGCTCCTATAACTGGGGCTCTAATGAAAAACTGTTTTTT.

This clone has a handful of counts. This sequence joins TRBV27 and TRBJ1-2; D is uncertain. The germline V and J ends were trimmed by 2 bases and 3 bases, with 10 bases remaining between them. The CDR3 is 14 residues long. Germline V lookup: CDR1 MNHEY, CDR2 SMNVEV (reference sequence). Written as DNA, the CDR3 is TGTGCCAGCAGTTTAAAGCCCTTGTACTATGGCTACACCTTC. It specifies CASSLKPLYYGYTF.

V is TRBV6-1 and J is TRBJ2-6; TRBD1 might be the D (5 bases). Germline CDR1 is MNHNS and CDR2 is SASEGT. V lost 7 bases to trimming and J lost 0 bases, with 10 bases between them. This CDR3 has 15 amino acids. The CDR3 region is CASNRRSSGANVLTF. CDR3 in DNA: TGTGCCAGCAACAGGCGGTCCTCTGGGGCCAACGTCCTGACTTTC.

The chain employs TRBV6-1 and TRBJ2-7; 9 positions match TRBD2. CDR1 MNHNS and CDR2 SASEGT come from the germline V gene. This CDR3 comprises 15 residues. The V gene end was trimmed by 2 bases and the J gene end by 7 bases; junction bases not matched to a gene: 9. The CDR3 DNA sequence: TGTGCCAGCAGTGAATTCCGCGGGAGGGCGTGGGAGCAGTACTTC. It is translated as CASSEFRGRAWEQYF.

A word on this clone: One end of the junction does not line up with germline, which may come from a read error. This sequence joins TRBV7-9 and TRBJ2-3; 7 bases are a match to TRBD2. CDR1 is SEHNR, CDR2 FQNEAQ, per germline (reference sequence). The CDR3 totals 17 residues. This CDR3 reads CSSSSIRTTSGTDTQYF. Here the CDR3 DNA reads TGTTCCAGCAGCTCCATTCGAACCACTAGCGGCACAGATACGCAGTATTTT.

This chain links TRBV21-1 with TRBJ2-3; the table names TRBD2, a call not compared with the DNA. TRBV21-1 is a recognized pseudogene. The CDR3 contains 17 residues. The CDR3 coding sequence is TGTGCCAGCCCAAAACATAGCGGGAAGCCATCCACAGATACGCAGTATTTT. Its translation: CASPKHSGKPSTDTQYF.

The chain combines TRBV28 with TRBJ1-2; TRBD1 might be the D (5 bases). The CDR3 sequence is 14 residues long. Deletions cut 5 bases from V and 4 bases from J, with 14 bases between. CDR1 and CDR2 from the germline V gene are MDHEN and SYDVKM. This chain's CDR3 is CASSPSGRGYGYTF. The CDR3 nucleotides are TGTGCCAGCAGTCCTTCTGGGAGGGGCTATGGCTACACCTTC.

This clone was counted a single time. CDR3 DNA: TGTGCCAGCAGGATCCATGGCTTGGCGGGAGAATTCGGGGAGCTGTTTTTT. Its translation: CASRIHGLAGEFGELFF. This chain joins TRBV7-8 and TRBJ2-2, with 7 bases identical to TRBD2. There are 17 residues in the CDR3. The J segment lost 7 bases and the V segment lost 6 bases, leaving 17 bases of the junction unmatched. The germline V gene has CDR1 SGHVS and CDR2 FQNEAQ.

The chain couples TRBV6-5 to TRBJ1-2; 10 bases line up with TRBD1. The CDR3 spans 14 residues. The germline gives CDR1 MNHEY, CDR2 SVGAGI. After removal of 8 bases from V and 0 bases from J, the junction contained 3 bases not matched to a gene. CDR3 amino acids: CASGGTGANYGYTF. Here the CDR3 DNA reads TGTGCCAGCGGGGGGACAGGGGCTAACTATGGCTACACCTTC.

The rearrangement uses TRBV2 and TRBJ1-4, with D perhaps TRBD1 (5 bases). CDR3 length: 15 residues. Trimming stripped 6 bases from V and 2 bases from J, with 13 bases between. Germline V gene data show CDR1 as SNHLY and CDR2 as FYNNEI. The CDR3 DNA reads TGTGCCAGCAGGGTTACAGGATCCACTAATGAAAAACTGTTTTTT. This sequence encodes CASRVTGSTNEKLFF.

This chain links TRBV15 with TRBJ2-1; unclear D gene. The germline V and J ends were trimmed by 0 bases and 9 bases, with 12 bases remaining between them. Germline CDR1 LNHNV, CDR2 YYDKDF (reference sequence). The length of the CDR3 is 14 residues. This CDR3 reads CATSRDRNSREQFF. CDR3 nucleotide sequence: TGTGCCACCAGCAGAGATCGGAACAGTCGTGAGCAGTTCTTC.

The chain links TRBV7-2 to TRBJ2-1, with TRBD2 as a possible D gene (5 bases). Trimming cost V 4 bases and J 6 bases, with 10 bases left between them. From germline, CDR1 is SGHTA and CDR2 FQGNSA. This CDR3 contains 13 residues. The CDR3, as DNA: TGTGCCAGCAGCTCACCTAGCCGCAATGAGCAGTTCTTC. Translated, it gives CASSSPSRNEQFF.